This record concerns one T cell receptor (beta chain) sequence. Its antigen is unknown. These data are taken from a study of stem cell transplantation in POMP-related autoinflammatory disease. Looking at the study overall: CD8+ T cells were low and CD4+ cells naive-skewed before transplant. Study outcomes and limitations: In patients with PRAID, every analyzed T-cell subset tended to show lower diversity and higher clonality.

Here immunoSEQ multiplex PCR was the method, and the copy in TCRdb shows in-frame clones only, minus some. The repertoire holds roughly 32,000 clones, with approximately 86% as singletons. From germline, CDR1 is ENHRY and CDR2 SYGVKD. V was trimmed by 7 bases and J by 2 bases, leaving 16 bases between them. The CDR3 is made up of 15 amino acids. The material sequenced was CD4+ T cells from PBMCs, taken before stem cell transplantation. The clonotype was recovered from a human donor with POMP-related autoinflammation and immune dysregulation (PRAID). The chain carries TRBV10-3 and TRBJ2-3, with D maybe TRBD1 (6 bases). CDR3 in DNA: TGTGCCATCACCAAGGGGGAGCCCCCCACAGATACGCAGTATTTT. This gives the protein CAITKGEPPTDTQYF.